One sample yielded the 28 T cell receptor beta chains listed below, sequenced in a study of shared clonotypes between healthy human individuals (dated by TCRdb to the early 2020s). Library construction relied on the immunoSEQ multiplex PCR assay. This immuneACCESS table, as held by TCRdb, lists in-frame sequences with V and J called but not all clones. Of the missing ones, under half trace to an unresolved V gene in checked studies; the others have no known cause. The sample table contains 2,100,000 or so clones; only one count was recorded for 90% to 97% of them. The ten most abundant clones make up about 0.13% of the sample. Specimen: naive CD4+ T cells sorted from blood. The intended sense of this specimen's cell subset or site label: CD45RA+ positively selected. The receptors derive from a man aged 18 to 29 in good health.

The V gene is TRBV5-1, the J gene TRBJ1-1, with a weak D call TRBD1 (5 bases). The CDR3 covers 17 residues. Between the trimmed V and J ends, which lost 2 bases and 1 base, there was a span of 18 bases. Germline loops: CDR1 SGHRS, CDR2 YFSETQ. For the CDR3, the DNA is TGCGCCAGCAGCTTTTTCGTCGTCGCAGGGACGAACACTGAAGCTTTCTTT. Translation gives CASSFFVVAGTNTEAFF.

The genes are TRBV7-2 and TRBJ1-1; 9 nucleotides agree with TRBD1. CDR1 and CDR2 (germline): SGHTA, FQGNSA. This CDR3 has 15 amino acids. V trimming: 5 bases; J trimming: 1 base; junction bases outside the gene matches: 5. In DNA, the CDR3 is TGTGCCAGCAGCGCCCAGACAGGGGGGAACACTGAAGCTTTCTTT. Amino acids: CASSAQTGGNTEAFF.

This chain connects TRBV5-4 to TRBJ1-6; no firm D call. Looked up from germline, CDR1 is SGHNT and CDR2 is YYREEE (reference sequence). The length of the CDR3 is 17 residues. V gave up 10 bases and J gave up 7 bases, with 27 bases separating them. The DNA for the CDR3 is TGTGCCTTTCAGCTTGGGCCGCCGTCCGGGTTGAATTCACCCCTCCACTTT. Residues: CAFQLGPPSGLNSPLHF.

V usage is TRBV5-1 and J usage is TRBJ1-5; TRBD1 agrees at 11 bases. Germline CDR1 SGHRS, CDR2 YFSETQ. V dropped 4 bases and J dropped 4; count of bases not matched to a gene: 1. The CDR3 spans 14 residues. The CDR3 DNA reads TGCGCCAGCAGCCGGGACAGGGGGAATCAGCCCCAGCATTTT. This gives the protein CASSRDRGNQPQHF.

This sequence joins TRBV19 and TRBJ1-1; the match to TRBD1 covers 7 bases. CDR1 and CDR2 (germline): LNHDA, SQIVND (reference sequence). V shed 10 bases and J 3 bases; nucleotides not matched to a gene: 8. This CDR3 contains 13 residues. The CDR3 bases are TGTGCCATCAGAGCCCAGGGGGACACTGAAGCTTTCTTT. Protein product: CAIRAQGDTEAFF.

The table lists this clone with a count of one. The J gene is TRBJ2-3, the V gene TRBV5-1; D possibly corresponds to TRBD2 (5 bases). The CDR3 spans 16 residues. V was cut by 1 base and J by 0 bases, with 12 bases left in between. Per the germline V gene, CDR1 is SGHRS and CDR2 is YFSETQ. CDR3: CASSLSRGKSTDTQYF. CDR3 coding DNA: TGCGCCAGCAGCTTGAGCCGGGGTAAAAGCACAGATACGCAGTATTTT.

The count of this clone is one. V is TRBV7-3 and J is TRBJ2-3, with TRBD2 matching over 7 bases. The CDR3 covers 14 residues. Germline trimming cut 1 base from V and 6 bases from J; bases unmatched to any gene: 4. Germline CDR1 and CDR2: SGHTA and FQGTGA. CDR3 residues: CASSLISGVDTQYF. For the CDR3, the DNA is TGTGCCAGCAGCTTAATCAGCGGGGTCGATACGCAGTATTTT.

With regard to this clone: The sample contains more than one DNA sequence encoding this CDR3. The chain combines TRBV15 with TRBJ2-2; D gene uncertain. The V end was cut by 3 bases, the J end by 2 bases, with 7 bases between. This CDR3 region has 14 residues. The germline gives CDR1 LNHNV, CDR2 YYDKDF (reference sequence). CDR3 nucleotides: TGTGCCACCAGCAGGGATCCTAACACCGGGGAGCTGTTTTTT. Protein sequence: CATSRDPNTGELFF.

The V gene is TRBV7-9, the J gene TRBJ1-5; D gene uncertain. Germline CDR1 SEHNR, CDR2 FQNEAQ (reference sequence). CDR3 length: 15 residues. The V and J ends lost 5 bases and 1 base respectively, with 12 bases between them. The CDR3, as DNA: TGTGCCAGCAGCCCCGGTTCATCGAGCAATCAGCCCCAGCATTTT. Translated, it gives CASSPGSSSNQPQHF.

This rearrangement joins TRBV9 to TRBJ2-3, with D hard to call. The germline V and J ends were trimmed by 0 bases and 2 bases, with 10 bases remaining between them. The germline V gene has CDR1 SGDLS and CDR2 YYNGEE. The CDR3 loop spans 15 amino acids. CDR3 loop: CASSVAPGDTDTQYF. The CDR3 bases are TGTGCCAGCAGCGTAGCTCCAGGAGACACAGATACGCAGTATTTT.

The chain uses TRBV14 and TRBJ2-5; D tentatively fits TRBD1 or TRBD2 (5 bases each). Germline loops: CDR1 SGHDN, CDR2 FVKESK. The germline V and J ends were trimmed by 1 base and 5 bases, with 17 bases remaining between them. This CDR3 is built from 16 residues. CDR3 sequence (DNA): TGTGCCAGCAGCCAAGGATACGGGACCCCGGGGGAGACCCAGTACTTC. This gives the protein CASSQGYGTPGETQYF.

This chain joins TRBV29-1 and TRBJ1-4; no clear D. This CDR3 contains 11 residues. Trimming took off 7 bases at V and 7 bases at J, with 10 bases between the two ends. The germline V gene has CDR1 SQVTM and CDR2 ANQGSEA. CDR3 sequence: CSAGFTEKLFF. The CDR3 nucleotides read TGCAGCGCTGGGTTTACTGAAAAACTGTTTTTT.

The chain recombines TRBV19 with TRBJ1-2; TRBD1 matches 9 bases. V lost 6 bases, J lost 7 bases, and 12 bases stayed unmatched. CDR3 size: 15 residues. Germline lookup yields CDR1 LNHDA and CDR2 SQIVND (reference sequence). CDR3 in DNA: TGTGCCAGTAGAGAGACCGGGACAGGGCGTATTGGCTACACCTTC. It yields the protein CASRETGTGRIGYTF.

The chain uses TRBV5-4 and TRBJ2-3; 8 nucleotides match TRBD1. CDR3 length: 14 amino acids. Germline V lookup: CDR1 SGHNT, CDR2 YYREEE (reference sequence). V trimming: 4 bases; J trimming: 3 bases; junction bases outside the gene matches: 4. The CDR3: CASSIGQGTDTQYF. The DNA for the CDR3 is TGTGCCAGCAGCATAGGACAGGGTACAGATACGCAGTATTTT.

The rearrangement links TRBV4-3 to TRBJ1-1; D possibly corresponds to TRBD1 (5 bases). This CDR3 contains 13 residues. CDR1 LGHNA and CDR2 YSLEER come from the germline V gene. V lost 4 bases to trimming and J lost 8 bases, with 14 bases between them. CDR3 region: CASSPGLSGEAFF. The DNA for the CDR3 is TGCGCCAGCAGCCCGGGACTGTCCGGCGAAGCTTTCTTT.

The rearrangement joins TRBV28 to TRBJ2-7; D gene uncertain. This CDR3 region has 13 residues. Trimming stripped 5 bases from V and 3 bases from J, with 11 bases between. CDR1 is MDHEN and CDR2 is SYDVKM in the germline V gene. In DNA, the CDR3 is TGTGCCAGCAGTCCGAAATTGGGCTACGAGCAGTACTTC. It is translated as CASSPKLGYEQYF.

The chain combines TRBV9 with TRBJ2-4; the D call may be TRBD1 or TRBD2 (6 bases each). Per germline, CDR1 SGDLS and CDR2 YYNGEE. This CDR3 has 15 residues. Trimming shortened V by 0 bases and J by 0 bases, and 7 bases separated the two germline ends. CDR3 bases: TGTGCCAGCAGCGTAGAGGGGGGAGCCAAAAACATTCAGTACTTC. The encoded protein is CASSVEGGAKNIQYF.

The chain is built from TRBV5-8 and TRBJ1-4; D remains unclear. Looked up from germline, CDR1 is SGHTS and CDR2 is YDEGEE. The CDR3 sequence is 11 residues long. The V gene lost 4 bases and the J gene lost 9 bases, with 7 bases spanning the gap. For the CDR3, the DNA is TGTGCCAGCAGCGCGGCGAAAAAACTGTTTTTT. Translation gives CASSAAKKLFF.

The DNA for the CDR3 is TGCGCCAGCAGTCCCGAGCGTGGGACAGGGATTGATGAGCAGTTCTTC. This encodes CASSPERGTGIDEQFF. This chain uses TRBV10-1 with TRBJ2-1; 9 bases are a match to TRBD1. The CDR3 covers 16 residues. The trim removed 5 bases at V and 8 bases at J, leaving 13 bases unmatched. Germline V gives CDR1 WNHNN, CDR2 SYGVQD (reference sequence).

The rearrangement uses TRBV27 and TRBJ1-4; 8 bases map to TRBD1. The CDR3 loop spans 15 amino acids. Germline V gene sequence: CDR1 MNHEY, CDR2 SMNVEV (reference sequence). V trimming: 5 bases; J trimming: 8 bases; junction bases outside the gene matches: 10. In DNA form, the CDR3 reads TGTGCCAGCAGTGCAGGGACAGGATTTAGGGAAAAACTGTTTTTT. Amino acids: CASSAGTGFREKLFF.

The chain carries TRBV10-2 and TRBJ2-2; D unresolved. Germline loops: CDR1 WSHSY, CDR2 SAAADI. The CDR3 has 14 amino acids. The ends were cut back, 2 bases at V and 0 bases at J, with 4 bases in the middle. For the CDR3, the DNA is TGCGCCAGCAGTGAGATAGCGAACACCGGGGAGCTGTTTTTT. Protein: CASSEIANTGELFF.

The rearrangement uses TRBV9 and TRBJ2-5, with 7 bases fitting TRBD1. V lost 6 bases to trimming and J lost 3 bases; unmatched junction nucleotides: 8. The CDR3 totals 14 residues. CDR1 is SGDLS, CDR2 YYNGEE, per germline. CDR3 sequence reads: CASTPRGREETQYF. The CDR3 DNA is TGTGCCAGCACCCCTAGGGGGCGGGAAGAGACCCAGTACTTC. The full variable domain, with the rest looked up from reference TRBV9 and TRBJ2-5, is DSGVTQTPKHLITATGQRVTLRCSPRSGDLSVYWYQQSLDQGLQFLIQYYNGEERAKGNILERFSAQQFPDLHSELNLSSLELGDSALYFCASTPRGREETQYFGPGTRLLVL.

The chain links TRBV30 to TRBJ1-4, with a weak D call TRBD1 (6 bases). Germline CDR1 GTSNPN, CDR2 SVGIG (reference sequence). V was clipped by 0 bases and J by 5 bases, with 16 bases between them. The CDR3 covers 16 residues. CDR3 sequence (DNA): TGTGCCTGGAGTGTAGTTGCGCAGGGGTGGAATGAAAAACTGTTTTTT. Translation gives CAWSVVAQGWNEKLFF.

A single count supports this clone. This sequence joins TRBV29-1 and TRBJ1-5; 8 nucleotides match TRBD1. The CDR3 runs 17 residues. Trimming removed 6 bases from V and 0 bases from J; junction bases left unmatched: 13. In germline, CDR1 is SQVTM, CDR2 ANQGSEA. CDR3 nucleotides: TGCAGCGTAACTGCCGGGACAGGAACTTATAGCAATCAGCCCCAGCATTTT. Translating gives CSVTAGTGTYSNQPQHF.

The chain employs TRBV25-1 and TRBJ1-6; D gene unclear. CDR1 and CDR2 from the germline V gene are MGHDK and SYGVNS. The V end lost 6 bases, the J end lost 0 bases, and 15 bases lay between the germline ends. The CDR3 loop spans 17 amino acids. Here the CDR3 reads CASSRGTRSSYNSPLHF. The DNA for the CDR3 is TGTGCCAGCAGCCGGGGAACTCGGAGCTCCTATAATTCACCCCTCCACTTT.

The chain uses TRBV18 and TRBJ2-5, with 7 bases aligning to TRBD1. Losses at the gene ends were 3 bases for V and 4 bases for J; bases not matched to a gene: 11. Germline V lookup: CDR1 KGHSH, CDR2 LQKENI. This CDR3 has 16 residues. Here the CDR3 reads CASSPQNRGVGETQYF. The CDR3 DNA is TGTGCCAGCTCACCCCAGAACAGGGGTGTCGGAGAGACCCAGTACTTC.

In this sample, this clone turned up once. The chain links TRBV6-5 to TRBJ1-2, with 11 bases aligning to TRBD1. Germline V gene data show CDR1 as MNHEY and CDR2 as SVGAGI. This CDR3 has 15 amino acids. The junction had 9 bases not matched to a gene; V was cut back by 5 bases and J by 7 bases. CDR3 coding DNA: TGTGCCAGCAGTACGATCGGACAGGGGGCAGGTGGCTACACCTTC. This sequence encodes CASSTIGQGAGGYTF.

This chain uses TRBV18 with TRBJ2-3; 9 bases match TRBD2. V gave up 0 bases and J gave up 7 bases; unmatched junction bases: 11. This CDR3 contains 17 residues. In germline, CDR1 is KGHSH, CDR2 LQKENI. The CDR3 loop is CASSPPASGDSGYTQYF. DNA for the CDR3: TGTGCCAGCTCACCACCGGCTAGCGGGGATTCGGGGTATACGCAGTATTTT.